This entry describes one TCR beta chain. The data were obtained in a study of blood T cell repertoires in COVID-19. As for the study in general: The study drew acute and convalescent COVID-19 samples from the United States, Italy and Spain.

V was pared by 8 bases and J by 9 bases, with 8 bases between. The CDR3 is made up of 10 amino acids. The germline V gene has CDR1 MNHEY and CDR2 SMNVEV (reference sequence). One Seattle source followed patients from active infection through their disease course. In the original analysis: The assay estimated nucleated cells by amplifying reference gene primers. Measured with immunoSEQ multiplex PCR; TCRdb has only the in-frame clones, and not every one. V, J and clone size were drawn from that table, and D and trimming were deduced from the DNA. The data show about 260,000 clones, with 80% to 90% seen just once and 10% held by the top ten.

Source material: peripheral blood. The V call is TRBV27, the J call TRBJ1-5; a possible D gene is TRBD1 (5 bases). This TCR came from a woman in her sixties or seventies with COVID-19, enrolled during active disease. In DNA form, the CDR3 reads TGTGCCAGCGTGGGGGGGCCCCAGCATTTT. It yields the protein CASVGGPQHF.